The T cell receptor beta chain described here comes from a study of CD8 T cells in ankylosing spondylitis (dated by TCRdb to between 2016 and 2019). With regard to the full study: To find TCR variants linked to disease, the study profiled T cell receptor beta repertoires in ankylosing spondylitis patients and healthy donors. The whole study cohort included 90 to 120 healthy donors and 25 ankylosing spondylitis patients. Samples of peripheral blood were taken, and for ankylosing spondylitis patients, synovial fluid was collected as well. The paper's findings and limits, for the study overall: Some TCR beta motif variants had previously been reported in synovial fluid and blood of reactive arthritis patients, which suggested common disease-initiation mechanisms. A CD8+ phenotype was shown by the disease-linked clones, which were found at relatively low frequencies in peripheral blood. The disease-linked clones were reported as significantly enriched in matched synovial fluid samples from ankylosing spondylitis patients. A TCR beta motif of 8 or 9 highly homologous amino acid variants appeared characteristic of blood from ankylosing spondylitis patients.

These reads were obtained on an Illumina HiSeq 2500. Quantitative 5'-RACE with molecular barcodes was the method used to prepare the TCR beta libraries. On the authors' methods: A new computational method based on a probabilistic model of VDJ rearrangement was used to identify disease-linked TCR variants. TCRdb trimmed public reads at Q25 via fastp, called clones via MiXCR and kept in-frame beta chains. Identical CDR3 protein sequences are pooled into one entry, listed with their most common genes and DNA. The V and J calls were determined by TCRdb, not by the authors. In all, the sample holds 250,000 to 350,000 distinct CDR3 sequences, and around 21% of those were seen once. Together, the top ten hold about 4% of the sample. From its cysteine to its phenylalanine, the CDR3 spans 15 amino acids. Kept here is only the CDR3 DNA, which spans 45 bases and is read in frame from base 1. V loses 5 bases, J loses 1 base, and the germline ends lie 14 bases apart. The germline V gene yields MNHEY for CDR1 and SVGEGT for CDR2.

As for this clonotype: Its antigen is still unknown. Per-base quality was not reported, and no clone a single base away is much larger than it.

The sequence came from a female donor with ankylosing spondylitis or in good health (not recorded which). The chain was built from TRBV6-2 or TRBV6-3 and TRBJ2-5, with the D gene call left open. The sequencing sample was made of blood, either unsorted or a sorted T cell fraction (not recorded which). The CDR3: CASSKEFRTQETQYF. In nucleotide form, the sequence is TGTGCCAGCAGTAAGGAGTTTAGAACCCAAGAGACCCAGTACTTC.